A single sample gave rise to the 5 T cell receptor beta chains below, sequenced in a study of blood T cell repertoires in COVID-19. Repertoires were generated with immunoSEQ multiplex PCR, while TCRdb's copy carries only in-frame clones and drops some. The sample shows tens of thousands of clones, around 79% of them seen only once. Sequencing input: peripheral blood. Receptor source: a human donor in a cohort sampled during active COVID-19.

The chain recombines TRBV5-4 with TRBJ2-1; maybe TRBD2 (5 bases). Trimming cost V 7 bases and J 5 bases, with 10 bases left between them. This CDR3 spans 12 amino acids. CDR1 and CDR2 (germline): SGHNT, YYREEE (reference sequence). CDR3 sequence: CASRRADNEQFF. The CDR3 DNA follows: TGTGCCAGCCGACGAGCGGACAATGAGCAGTTCTTC.

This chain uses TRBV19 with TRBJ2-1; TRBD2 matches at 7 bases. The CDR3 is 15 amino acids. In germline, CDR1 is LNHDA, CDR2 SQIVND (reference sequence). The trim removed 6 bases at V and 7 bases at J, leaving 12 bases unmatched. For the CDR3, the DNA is TGTGCCAGTAGGGGGGGAGGGACTCGGATAAATGAGCAGTTCTTC. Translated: CASRGGGTRINEQFF. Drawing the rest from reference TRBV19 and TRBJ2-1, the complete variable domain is DGGITQSPKYLFRKEGQNVTLSCEQNLNHDAMYWYRQDPGQGLRLIYYSQIVNDFQKGDIAEGYSVSREKKESFPLTVTSAQKNPTAFYLCASRGGGTRINEQFFGPGTRLTVL.

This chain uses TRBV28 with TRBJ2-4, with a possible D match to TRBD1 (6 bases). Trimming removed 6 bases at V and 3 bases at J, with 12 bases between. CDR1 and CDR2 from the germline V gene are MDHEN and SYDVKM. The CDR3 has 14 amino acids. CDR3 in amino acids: CASSTQGGKNIQYF. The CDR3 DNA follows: TGTGCCAGCAGCACACAGGGCGGCAAAAACATTCAGTACTTC.

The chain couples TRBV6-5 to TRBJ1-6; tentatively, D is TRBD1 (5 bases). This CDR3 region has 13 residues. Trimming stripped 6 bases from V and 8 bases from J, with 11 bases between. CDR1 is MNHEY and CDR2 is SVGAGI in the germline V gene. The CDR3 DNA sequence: TGTGCCAGCAGAAACCCAGGGTATTCACCCCTCCACTTT. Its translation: CASRNPGYSPLHF.

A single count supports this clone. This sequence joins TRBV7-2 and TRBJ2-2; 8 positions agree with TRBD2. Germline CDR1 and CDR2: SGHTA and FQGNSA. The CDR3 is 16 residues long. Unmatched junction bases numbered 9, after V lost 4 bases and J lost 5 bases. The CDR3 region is CASSSSGRVPTGELFF. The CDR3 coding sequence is TGTGCCAGCAGCTCAAGCGGGAGAGTACCGACCGGGGAGCTGTTTTTT. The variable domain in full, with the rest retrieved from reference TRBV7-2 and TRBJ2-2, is GAGVSQSPSNKVTEKGKDVELRCDPISGHTALYWYRQSLGQGLEFLIYFQGNSAPDKSGLPSDRFSAERTGGSVSTLTIQRTQQEDSAVYLCASSSSGRVPTGELFFGEGSRLTVL.